Sequencing of this T cell receptor (beta chain) was carried out in a study of T-cell memory formation after mild COVID-19. The study, taken as a whole, reports: Specificity for SARS-CoV-2 was not confirmed among the second-wave clones peaking on day 37. Later expanders leaned CD4+, whereas clones that contracted between day 15 and 85 were balanced CD4/CD8.

This clonotype has just a few counts. Its cognate antigen is unknown. MiXCR, applied by TCRdb to the 5' RACE reads, yields one record per CDR3 protein. The profile shows hundreds of thousands of distinct CDR3 sequences, 20% to 25% of them singletons. This CDR3 is 14 amino acids long. Germline loops: CDR1 GTSNPN, CDR2 SVGIG (reference sequence). The ends were cut back, 3 bases at V and 4 bases at J, with 10 bases in the middle. The sequence derives from an adult woman who had mild COVID-19 (a few samples of this study predate the infection). Cell type and time point are not known. This sequence joins TRBV30 and TRBJ2-6; possibly TRBD1 for D (5 bases). The sequencing input was PBMCs or a T cell subset sorted from them (not recorded which). CDR3 sequence (DNA): TGTGCCTGGAGAACAGGTGCCGGGGCCAACGTCCTGACTTTC. Protein product: CAWRTGAGANVLTF.